The present TCR beta chain was sequenced within a study of T cells in Graves' hyperthyroidism and ophthalmopathy. The CDR3 covers 16 residues. V lost 0 bases to trimming and J lost 9 bases, with 22 bases between them. Germline CDR1 and CDR2: DFQATT and SNEGSKA (reference sequence). Among the patients, aged 18 to 65, hyperthyroidism was newly diagnosed and had lasted under 2 months. This clonotype has more than one count but fewer than ten. The CDR3 regions of TCR beta were amplified from RNA transcripts. The HTBI primer set was used in a first-round RT-PCR of the TCR CDR3. TCRdb reprocessed the multiplex PCR reads with MiXCR, giving one entry per CDR3 protein. The data show roughly 660,000 distinct CDR3 sequences, 17% seen once.

V usage is TRBV20-1 and J usage is TRBJ2-3; either TRBD1 or TRBD2 may fit D (5 bases each). The sequenced sample was blood. This clonotype was obtained from a man aged 45-60 years with Graves' hyperthyroidism. Here the CDR3 reads CSAREGSGMRTRTQYF. CDR3 bases: TGCAGTGCTAGAGAGGGCAGCGGCATGAGGACACGAACGCAGTATTTT.